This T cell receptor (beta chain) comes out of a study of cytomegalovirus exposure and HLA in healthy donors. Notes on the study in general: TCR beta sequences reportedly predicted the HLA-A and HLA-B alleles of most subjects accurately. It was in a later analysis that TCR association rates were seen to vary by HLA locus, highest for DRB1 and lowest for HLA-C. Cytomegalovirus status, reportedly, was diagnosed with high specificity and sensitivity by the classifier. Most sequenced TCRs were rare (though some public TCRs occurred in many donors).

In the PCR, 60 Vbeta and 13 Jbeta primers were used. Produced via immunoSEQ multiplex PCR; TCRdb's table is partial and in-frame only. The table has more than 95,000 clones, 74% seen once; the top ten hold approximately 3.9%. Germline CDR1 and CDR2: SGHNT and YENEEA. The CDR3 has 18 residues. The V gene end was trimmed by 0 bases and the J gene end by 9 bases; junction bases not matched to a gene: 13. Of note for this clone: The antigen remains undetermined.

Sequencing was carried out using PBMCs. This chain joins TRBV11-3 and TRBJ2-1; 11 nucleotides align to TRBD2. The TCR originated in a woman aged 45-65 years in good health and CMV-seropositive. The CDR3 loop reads CASSLDRKTSGDLGEQFF. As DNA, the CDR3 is TGTGCCAGCAGCTTAGATCGTAAGACTAGCGGGGATTTGGGTGAGCAGTTCTTC.